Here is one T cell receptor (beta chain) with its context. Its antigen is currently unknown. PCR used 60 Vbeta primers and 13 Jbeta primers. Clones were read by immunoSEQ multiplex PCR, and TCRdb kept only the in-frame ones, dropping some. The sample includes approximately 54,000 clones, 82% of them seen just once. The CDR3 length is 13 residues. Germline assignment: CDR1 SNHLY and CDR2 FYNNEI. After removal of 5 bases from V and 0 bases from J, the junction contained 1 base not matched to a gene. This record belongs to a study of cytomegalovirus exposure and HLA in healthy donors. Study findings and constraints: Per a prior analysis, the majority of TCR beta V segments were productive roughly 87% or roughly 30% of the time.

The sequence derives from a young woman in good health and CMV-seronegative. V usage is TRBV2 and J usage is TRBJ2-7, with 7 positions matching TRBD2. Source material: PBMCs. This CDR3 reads CASSTSASYEQYF. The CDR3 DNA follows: TGTGCCAGCAGTACTAGCGCCTCCTACGAGCAGTACTTC.